This T cell receptor (beta chain) was documented in a study of Ad26.COV2.S vaccination and SARS-CoV-2 variants. On the study more broadly: Dosing was one shot or two shots 56 days apart.

The length of the CDR3 is 14 residues. The ends were cut back, 5 bases at V and 4 bases at J, with 14 bases in the middle. Germline loops: CDR1 SGHNT, CDR2 YENEEA. The table came from immunoSEQ multiplex PCR; TCRdb's copy has only in-frame clones and leaves some out. Counted here are hundreds of thousands of clones, roughly 87% occurring once; the ten biggest clones make up more than 3%. Treatment: roughly 20 received Ad26.COV2.S at low or high dose, single or two shots; about 5 received placebo; per-sample allocation not given. Sampling was performed 63 days after the first vaccine or placebo injection.

The source material was peripheral blood, sampled in a trial of Ad26.COV2.S vaccine versus placebo. The chain uses TRBV11-3 and TRBJ1-1; tentative D call: TRBD1 (6 bases). This TCR derives from a person between 18 and 60 years old who received the Ad26.COV2.S COVID-19 vaccine or a placebo. The CDR3 DNA reads TGTGCCAGCAGCCTCAGGGGTTCTGCCACTGAAGCTTTCTTT. Its protein product is CASSLRGSATEAFF.